This T cell receptor (beta chain) derives from a study of breast tumors, draining lymph nodes, adjacent tissues. This clonotype appeared many times. Antigen unknown. TCRdb redid the calling of the multiplex PCR reads with MiXCR, one entry per CDR3 protein. There are 150,000 to 200,000 distinct CDR3 sequences in the sample; 30% to 35% occur only once, and 3.5% to 4.5% lies in the top ten. Axillary draining lymph nodes of breast cancer patients supplied the node samples. Deletions cut 4 bases from V and 8 bases from J, with 11 bases between. CDR3 length: 12 amino acids. Germline V lookup: CDR1 SEHNR, CDR2 FQNEAQ (reference sequence). Overall study findings and caveats: Data only fit, rather than demonstrated, lymph node origin of most tumor T cells. Compared with lymph nodes, tumors were less diverse; compared with nontumor tissue, more.

The chain is built from TRBV7-9 and TRBJ1-2; weak D call: TRBD1 (5 bases). This receptor was taken from a female donor with breast cancer. Some clones in this sample may be carry-over from other donors' samples. The sequenced material came from axillary lymph node tissue. The CDR3 coding sequence is TGTGCCAGCAGCTACCCCGGGGCCGGCTACACCTTC. Protein: CASSYPGAGYTF.